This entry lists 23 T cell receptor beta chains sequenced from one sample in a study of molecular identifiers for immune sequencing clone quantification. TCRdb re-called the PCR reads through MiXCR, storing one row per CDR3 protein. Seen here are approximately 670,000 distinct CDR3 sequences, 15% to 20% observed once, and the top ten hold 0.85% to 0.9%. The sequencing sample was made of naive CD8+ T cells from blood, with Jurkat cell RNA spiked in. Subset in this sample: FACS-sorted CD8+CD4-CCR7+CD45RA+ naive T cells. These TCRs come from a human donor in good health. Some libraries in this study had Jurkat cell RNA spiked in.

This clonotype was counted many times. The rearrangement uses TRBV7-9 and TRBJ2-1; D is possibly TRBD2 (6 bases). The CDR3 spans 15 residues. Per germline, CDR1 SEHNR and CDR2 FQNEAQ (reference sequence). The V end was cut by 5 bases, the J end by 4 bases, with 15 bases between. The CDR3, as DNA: TGTGCCAGCAGCCCGCGGGAAGCTCGGTACAATGAGCAGTTCTTC. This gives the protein CASSPREARYNEQFF.

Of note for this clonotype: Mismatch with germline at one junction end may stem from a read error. The CDR3 sequence: CTSSTQGLARETQYF. The CDR3, as DNA: TGTACCAGCAGCACTCAAGGACTAGCGAGAGAGACCCAGTACTTC. The rearrangement uses TRBV13 and TRBJ2-5, with 9 positions matching TRBD2. This CDR3 is 15 amino acids long. CDR1 PRHDT and CDR2 FYEKMQ come from the germline V gene (reference sequence).

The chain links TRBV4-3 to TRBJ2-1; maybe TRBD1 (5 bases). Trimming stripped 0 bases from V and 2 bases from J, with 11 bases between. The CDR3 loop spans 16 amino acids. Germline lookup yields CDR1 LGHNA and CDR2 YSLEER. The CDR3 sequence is CASSQEIRQPYNEQFF. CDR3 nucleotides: TGCGCCAGCAGCCAAGAGATCCGACAGCCCTACAATGAGCAGTTCTTC.

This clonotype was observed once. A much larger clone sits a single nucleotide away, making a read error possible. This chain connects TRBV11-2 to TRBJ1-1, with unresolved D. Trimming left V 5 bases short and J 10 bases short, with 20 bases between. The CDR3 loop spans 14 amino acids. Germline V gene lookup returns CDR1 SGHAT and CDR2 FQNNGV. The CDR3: CASSLKVRITGAFF. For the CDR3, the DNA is TGTGCCAGCAGCCTCAAGGTACGGATCACCGGAGCTTTCTTT.

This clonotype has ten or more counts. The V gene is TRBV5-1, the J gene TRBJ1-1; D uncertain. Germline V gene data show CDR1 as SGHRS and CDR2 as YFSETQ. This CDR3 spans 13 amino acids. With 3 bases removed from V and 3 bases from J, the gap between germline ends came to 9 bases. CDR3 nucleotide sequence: TGCGCCAGCAGCTATGGCGGGGACACTGAAGCTTTCTTT. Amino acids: CASSYGGDTEAFF.

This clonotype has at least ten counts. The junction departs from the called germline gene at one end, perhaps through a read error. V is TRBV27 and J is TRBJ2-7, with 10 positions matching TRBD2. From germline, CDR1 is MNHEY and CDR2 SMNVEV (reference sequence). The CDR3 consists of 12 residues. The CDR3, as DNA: TGTGCCAGCAGTTCGGACGGACTAGCGGCTATGTTC. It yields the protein CASSSDGLAAMF.

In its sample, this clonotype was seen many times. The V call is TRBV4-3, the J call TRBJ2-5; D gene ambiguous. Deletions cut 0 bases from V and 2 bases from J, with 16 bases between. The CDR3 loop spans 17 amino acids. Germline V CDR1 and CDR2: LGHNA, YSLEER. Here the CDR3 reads CASSQDRFSAAQETQYF. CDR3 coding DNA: TGCGCCAGCAGCCAAGATCGTTTTTCAGCAGCACAAGAGACCCAGTACTTC.

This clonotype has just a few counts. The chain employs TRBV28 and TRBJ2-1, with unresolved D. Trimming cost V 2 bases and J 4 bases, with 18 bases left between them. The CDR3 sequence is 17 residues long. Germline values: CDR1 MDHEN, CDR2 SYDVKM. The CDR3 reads CASSLMGLAAKYNEQFF. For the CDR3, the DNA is TGTGCCAGCAGTTTAATGGGCCTCGCCGCGAAGTACAATGAGCAGTTCTTC. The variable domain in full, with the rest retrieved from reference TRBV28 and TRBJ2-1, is DVKVTQSSRYLVKRTGEKVFLECVQDMDHENMFWYRQDPGLGLRLIYFSYDVKMKEKGDIPEGYSVSREKKERFSLILESASTNQTSMYLCASSLMGLAAKYNEQFFGPGTRLTVL.

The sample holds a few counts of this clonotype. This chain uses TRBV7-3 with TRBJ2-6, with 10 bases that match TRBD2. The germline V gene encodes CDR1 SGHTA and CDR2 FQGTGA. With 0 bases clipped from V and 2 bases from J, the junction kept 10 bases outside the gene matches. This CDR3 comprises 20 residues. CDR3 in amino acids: CASSLTPPTSGWTGANVLTF. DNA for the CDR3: TGTGCCAGCAGCTTAACCCCACCGACTAGCGGGTGGACTGGGGCCAACGTCCTGACTTTC.

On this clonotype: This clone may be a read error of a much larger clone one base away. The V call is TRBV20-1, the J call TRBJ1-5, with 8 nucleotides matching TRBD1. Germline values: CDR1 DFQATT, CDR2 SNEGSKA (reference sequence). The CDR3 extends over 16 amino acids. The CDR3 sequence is CSARDYGTGFNQPLHF. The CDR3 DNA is TGCAGTGCTAGAGATTACGGGACAGGATTCAATCAGCCCCTGCATTTT.

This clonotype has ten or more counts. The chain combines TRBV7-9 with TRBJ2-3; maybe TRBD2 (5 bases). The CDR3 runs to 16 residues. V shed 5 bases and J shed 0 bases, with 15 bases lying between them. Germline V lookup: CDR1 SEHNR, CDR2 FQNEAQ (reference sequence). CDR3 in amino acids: CASSRVGDSSTDTQYF. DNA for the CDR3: TGTGCCAGCAGCCGAGTCGGGGATTCTAGCACAGATACGCAGTATTTT.

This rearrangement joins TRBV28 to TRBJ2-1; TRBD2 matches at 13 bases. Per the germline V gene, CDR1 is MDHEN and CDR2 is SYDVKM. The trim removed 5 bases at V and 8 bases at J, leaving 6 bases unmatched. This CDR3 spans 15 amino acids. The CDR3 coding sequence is TGTGCCAGCAGTAAGACTAGCGGGAGGTTCGATGAGCAGTTCTTC. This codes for CASSKTSGRFDEQFF.

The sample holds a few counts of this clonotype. CDR3 sequence reads: CAISESDGAAATYEQYF. In nucleotides, the CDR3 is TGTGCCATCAGTGAGTCTGACGGGGCCGCGGCGACCTACGAGCAGTACTTC. The genes are TRBV10-3 and TRBJ2-7; the D gene could be TRBD1 or TRBD2 (5 bases each). From germline, CDR1 is ENHRY and CDR2 SYGVKD. V was clipped by 0 bases and J by 2 bases, with 17 bases between them. The CDR3 consists of 17 residues.

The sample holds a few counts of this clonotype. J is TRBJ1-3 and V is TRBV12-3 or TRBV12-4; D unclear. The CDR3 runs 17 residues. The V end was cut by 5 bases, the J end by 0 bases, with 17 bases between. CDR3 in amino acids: CASSTSADGLSGNTIYF. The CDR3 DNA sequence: TGTGCCAGCAGTACTTCAGCGGACGGCCTCTCTGGAAACACCATATATTTT.

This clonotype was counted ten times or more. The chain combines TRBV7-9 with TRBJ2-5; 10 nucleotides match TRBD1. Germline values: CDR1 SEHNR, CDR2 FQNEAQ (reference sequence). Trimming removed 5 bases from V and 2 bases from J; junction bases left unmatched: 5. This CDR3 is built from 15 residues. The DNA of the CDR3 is TGTGCCAGCAGCCCGGGACAGGGGATACAAGAGACCCAGTACTTC. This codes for CASSPGQGIQETQYF.

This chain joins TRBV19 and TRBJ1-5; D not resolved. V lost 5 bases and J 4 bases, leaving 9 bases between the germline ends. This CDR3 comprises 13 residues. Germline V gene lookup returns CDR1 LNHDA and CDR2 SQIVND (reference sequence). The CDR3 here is CASSSNPNQPQHF. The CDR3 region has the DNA TGTGCCAGTAGTTCCAACCCGAATCAGCCCCAGCATTTT.

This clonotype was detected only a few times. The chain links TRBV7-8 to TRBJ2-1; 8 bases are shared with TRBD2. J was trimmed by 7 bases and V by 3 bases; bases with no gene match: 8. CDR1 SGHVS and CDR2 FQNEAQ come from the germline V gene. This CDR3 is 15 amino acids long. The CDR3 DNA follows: TGTGCCAGCAGCTTGATAAGCGGGGGTAATAATGAGCAGTTCTTC. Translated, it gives CASSLISGGNNEQFF.

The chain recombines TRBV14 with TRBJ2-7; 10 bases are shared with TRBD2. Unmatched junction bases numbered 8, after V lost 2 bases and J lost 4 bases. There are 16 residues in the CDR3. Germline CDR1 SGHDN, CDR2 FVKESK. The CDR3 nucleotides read TGTGCCAGCAGCCAAAGGGGAGCGGGAGGGCCATACGAGCAGTACTTC. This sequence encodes CASSQRGAGGPYEQYF.

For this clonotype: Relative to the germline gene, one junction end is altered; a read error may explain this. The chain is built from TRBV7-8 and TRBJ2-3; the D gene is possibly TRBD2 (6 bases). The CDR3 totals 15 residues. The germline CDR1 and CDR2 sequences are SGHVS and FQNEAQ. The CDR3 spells CASTPSRGSTDTQYF. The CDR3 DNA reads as TGCGCCAGCACCCCCTCTCGGGGGAGCACAGATACGCAGTATTTT.

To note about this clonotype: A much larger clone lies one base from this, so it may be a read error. The CDR3 sequence: CASGQATPPSTDTQYF. In DNA form, the CDR3 reads TGCGCCAGCGGCCAAGCTACACCTCCCAGCACAGATACGCAGTATTTT. The genes are TRBV4-1 and TRBJ2-3; unclear D gene. The CDR3 is 16 amino acids. Germline values: CDR1 MGHRA, CDR2 YSYEKL.

The CDR3 spells CASRSGTGYNEKLFF. In nucleotides, the CDR3 is TGTGCCAGCAGGTCCGGGACAGGGTATAATGAAAAACTGTTTTTT. The chain employs TRBV7-6 and TRBJ1-4; the match to TRBD1 covers 9 bases. Per the germline V gene, CDR1 is SGHVS and CDR2 is FNYEAQ. CDR3 length: 15 amino acids. The V segment lost 6 bases and the J segment 4 bases; nucleotides outside the gene matches: 6.

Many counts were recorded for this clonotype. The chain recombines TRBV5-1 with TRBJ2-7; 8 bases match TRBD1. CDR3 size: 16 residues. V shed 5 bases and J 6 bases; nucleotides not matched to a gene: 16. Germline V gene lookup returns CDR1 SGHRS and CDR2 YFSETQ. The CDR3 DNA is TGCGCCAGCAGTCCGGGTGGGACAGGTATATTTGGCGAGCAGTACTTC. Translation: CASSPGGTGIFGEQYF.

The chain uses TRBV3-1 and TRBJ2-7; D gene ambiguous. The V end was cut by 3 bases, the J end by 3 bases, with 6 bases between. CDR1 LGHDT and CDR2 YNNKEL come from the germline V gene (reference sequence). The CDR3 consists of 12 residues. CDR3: CASSQGFYEQYF. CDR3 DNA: TGTGCCAGCAGCCAGGGGTTCTACGAGCAGTACTTC.